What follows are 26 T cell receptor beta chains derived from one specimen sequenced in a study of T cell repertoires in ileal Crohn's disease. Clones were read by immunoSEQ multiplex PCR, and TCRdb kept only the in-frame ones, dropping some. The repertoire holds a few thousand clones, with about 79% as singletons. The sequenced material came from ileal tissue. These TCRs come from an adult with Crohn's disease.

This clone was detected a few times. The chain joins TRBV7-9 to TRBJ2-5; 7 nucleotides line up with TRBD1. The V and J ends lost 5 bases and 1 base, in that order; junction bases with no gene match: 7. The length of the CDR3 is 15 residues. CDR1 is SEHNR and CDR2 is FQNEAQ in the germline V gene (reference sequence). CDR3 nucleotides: TGTGCCAGCAGCCCGTCGGGACAGTCCCAAGAGACCCAGTACTTC. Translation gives CASSPSGQSQETQYF.

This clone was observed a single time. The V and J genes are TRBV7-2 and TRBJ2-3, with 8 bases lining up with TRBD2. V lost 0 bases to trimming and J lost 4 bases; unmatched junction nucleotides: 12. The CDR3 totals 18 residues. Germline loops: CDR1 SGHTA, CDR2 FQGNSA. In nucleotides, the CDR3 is TGTGCCAGCAGCTTAGCGCCCAGCGGGGCCGGGGGGGCAGATACGCAGTATTTT. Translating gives CASSLAPSGAGGADTQYF.

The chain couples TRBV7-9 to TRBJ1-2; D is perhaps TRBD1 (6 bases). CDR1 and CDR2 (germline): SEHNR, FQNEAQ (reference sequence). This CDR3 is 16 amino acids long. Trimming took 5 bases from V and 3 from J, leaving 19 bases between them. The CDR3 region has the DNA TGTGCCAGCAGCCCCCACAGGGCCTTGGGCGACTATGGCTACACCTTC. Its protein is CASSPHRALGDYGYTF.

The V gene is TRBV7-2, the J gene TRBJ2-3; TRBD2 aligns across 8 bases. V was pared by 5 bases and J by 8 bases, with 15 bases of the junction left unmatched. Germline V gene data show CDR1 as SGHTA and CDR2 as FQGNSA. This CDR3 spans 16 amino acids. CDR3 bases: TGTGCCAGCAGCCAACTAACGGGGGGGGTTTTGGGTACGCAGTATTTT. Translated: CASSQLTGGVLGTQYF.

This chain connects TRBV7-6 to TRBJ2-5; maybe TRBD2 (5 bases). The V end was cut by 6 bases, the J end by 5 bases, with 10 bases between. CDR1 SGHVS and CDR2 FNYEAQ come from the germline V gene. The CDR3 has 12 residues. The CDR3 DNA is TGTGCCAGCAGTCGGGGTGGGGAGACCCAGTACTTC. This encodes CASSRGGETQYF.

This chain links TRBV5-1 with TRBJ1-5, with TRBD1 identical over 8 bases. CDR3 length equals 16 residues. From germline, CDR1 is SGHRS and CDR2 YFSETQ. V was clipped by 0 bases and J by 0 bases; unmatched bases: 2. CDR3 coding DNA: TGCGCCAGCAGCTTGGGGACAGGGATTAGCAATCAGCCCCAGCATTTT. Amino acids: CASSLGTGISNQPQHF.

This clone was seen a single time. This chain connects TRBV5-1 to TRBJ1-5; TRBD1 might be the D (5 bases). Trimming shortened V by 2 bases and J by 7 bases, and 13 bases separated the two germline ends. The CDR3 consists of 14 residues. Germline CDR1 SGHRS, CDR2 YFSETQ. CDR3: CASSLIGEGQPQHF. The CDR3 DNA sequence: TGCGCCAGCAGCTTAATAGGGGAGGGACAGCCCCAGCATTTT.

DNA of the CDR3: TGTGCCAGCAGTTCCGACAGGAATCAGCCCCAGCATTTT. Its translation: CASSSDRNQPQHF. The V gene is TRBV27, the J gene TRBJ1-5, with D perhaps TRBD1 (6 bases). V was trimmed by 4 bases and J by 4 bases, leaving 8 bases between them. Germline V gene lookup returns CDR1 MNHEY and CDR2 SMNVEV (reference sequence). The CDR3 is 13 residues long.

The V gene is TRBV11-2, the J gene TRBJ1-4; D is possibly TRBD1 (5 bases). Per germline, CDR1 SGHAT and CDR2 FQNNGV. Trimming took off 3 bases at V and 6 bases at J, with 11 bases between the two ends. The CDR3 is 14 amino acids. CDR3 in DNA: TGTGCCAGCAGCTTCGACGGGGGTTATGAAAAACTGTTTTTT. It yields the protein CASSFDGGYEKLFF. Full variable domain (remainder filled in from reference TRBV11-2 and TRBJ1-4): EAGVAQSPRYKIIEKRQSVAFWCNPISGHATLYWYQQILGQGPKLLIQFQNNGVVDDSQLPKDRFSAERLKGVDSTLKIQPAKLEDSAVYLCASSFDGGYEKLFFGSGTQLSVL.

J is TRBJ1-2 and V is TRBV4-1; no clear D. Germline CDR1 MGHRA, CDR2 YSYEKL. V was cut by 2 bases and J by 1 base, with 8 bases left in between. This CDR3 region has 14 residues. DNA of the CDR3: TGCGCCAGCAGCCAACTAGACCTTAACTATGGCTACACCTTC. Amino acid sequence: CASSQLDLNYGYTF.

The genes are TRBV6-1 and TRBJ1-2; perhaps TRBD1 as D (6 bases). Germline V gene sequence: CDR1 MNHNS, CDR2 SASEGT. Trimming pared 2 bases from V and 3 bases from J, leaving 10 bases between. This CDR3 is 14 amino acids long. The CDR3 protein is CASSEWQGYYGYTF. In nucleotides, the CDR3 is TGTGCCAGCAGTGAATGGCAGGGGTACTATGGCTACACCTTC.

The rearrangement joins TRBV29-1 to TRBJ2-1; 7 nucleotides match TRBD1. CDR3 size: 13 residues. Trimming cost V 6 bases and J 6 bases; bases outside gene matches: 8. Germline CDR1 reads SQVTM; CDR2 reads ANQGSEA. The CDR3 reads CSVRSSGGNEQFF. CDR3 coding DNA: TGCAGCGTCAGGTCGTCAGGGGGCAATGAGCAGTTCTTC.

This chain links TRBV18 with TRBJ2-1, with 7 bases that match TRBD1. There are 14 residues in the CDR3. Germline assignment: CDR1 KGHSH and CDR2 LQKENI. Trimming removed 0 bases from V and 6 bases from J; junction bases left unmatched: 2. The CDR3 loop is CASSPPPGGNEQFF. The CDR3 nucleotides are TGTGCCAGCTCACCACCCCCAGGGGGCAATGAGCAGTTCTTC.

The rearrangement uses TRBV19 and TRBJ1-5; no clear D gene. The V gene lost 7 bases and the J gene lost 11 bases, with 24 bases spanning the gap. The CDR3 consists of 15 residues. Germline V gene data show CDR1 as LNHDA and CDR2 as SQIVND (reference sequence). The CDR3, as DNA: TGTGCCAGTAATCGTTCAGGCCCGAGCGGTCGGTCCCAGCATTTT. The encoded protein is CASNRSGPSGRSQHF.

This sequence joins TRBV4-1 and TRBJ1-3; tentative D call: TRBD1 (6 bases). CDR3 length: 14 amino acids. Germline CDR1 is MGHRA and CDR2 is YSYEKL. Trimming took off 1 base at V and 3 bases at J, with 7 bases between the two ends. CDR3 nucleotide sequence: TGCGCCAGCAGCCAAGGGACAGTTGGAAACACCATATATTTT. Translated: CASSQGTVGNTIYF.

CDR3 residues: CASTDRNTEAFF. The CDR3 region has the DNA TGTGCCAGCACCGACAGGAACACTGAAGCTTTCTTT. The J gene is TRBJ1-1, the V gene TRBV27; a weak D match, TRBD1 (5 bases). The CDR3 runs 12 residues. The V gene lost 7 bases and the J gene lost 1 base, with 7 bases spanning the gap. Germline CDR1 and CDR2: MNHEY and SMNVEV (reference sequence).

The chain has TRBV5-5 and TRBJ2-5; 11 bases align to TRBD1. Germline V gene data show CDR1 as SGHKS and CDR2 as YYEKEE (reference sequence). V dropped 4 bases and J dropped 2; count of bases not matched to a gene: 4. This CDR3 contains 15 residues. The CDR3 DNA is TGTGCCAGCAGCGGAGGGACAGGGGGTCAAGAGACCCAGTACTTC. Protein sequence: CASSGGTGGQETQYF.

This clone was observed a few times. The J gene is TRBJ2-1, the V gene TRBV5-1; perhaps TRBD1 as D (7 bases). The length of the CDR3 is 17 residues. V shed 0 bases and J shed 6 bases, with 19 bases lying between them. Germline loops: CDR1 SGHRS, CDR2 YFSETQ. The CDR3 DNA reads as TGCGCCAGCAGCTTGGCCGGGACAGTTTCGGAGGGCAATGAGCAGTTCTTC. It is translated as CASSLAGTVSEGNEQFF.

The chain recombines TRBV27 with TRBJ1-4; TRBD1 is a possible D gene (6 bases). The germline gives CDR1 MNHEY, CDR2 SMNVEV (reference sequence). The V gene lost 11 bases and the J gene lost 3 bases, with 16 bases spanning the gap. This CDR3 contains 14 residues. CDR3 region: CAAGRGGANEKLFF. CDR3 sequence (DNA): TGTGCCGCGGGGAGGGGGGGAGCTAATGAAAAACTGTTTTTT. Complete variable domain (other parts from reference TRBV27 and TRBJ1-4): EAQVTQNPRYLITVTGKKLTVTCSQNMNHEYMSWYRQDPGLGLRQIYYSMNVEVTDKGDVPEGYKVSRKEKRNFPLILESPSPNQTSLYFCAAGRGGANEKLFFGSGTQLSVL.

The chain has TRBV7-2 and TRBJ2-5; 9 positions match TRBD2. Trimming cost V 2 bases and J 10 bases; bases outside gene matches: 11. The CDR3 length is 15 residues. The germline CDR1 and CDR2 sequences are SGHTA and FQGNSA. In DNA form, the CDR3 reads TGTGCCAGCAGCTTAAGCGGGGGGCAGGGGGGGAGCCAGTACTTC. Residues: CASSLSGGQGGSQYF.

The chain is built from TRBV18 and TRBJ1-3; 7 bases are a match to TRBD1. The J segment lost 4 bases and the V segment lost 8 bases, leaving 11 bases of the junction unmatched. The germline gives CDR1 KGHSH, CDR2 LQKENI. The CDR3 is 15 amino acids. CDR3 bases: TGTGCCAGCCACAACCAGGGGGGCTCCGGAAACACCATATATTTT. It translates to CASHNQGGSGNTIYF.

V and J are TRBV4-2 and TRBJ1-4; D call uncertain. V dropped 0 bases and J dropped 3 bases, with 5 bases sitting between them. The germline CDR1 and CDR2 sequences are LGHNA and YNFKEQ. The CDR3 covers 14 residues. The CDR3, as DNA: TGTGCCAGCAGCCAAGACAGATCTAATGAAAAACTGTTTTTT. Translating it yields CASSQDRSNEKLFF.

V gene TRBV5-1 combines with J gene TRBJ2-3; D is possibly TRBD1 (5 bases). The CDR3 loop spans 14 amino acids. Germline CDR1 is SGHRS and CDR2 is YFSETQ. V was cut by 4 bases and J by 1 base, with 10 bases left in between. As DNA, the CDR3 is TGCGCCAGCAGCCCTACGACAGGCACAGATACGCAGTATTTT. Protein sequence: CASSPTTGTDTQYF.

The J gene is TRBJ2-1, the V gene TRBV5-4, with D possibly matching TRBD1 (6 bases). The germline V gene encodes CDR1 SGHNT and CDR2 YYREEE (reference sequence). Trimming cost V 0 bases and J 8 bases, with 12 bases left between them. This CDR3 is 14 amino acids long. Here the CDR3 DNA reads TGTGCCAGCAGCTTGGTAACAGGGTTGGATGAGCAGTTCTTC. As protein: CASSLVTGLDEQFF.

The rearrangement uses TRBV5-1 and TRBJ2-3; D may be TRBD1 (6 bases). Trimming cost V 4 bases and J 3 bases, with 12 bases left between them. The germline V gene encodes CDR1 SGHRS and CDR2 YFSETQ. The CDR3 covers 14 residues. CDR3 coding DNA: TGCGCCAGCAGCCTCAGGGGTGGGACAGATACGCAGTATTTT. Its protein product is CASSLRGGTDTQYF.

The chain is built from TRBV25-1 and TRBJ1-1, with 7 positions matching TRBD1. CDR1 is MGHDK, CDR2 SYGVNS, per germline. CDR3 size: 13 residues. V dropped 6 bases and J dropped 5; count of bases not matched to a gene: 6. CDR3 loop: CASRDREATEAFF. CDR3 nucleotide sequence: TGTGCCAGCAGAGACAGGGAGGCGACTGAAGCTTTCTTT.